The clone carrying this T cell receptor (beta chain) has ten or more counts. This sample was taken from a study of T cells in Graves' hyperthyroidism and ophthalmopathy. The TCR beta CDR3 regions underwent amplification using RNA transcripts as the source. The HTBI primer set was used in a first-round RT-PCR of the TCR CDR3. TCRdb reprocessed the multiplex PCR reads via MiXCR and lists one record per CDR3 protein. The sample has approximately 330,000 distinct CDR3 sequences; around 20% are singletons. Patients showing uncontrolled infection, other autoimmune disease, pregnancy or lactation were ineligible. The PBMCs were taken from approximately 9.7 ml of fresh peripheral blood. Germline V CDR1 and CDR2: SNHLY, FYNNEI. The CDR3 length is 12 residues. Germline trimming cut 6 bases from V and 5 bases from J; bases unmatched to any gene: 1.

The material sequenced was blood. V usage is TRBV2 and J usage is TRBJ1-2; 9 bases line up with TRBD1. This receptor was obtained from a woman aged 45-60 years with Graves' hyperthyroidism. CDR3 DNA sequence: TGTGCCAGCAGGGACAGGGGATATGGCTACACCTTC. Residues: CASRDRGYGYTF.